Listed here are 15 T cell receptor beta chains from one sample, sequenced in a study of T cells after posttransplantation cyclophosphamide. The table came from immunoSEQ multiplex PCR; TCRdb's copy has only in-frame clones and leaves some out. The sample includes thousands of clones, none of them occurring once. A marrow graft followed busulfan-fludarabine conditioning, with cyclophosphamide on days +3 and +4. The specimen was PBMCs, collected after allogeneic stem cell transplant with posttransplant cyclophosphamide. These receptors were collected from a female patient between 50 and 59 years old who received an allogeneic stem cell transplant from an unrelated donor, was CMV-positive, and had acute GVHD only. A subset of T cells may come from the graft donor.

This clone was recorded at least ten times. This chain uses TRBV5-4 with TRBJ2-3; the match to TRBD2 covers 8 bases. V dropped 4 bases and J dropped 6; count of bases not matched to a gene: 10. Looked up from germline, CDR1 is SGHNT and CDR2 is YYREEE (reference sequence). The CDR3 contains 15 residues. In DNA, the CDR3 is TGTGCCAGCAGCACTCCGACTAGCGTGGCGGATACGCAGTATTTT. As protein: CASSTPTSVADTQYF.

Many counts were recorded for this clone. This chain joins TRBV7-9 and TRBJ2-7; 7 positions match TRBD2. The CDR3 runs to 15 residues. Trimming took 8 bases from V and 0 from J; bases not matched to a gene: 10. Germline V CDR1 and CDR2: SEHNR, FQNEAQ (reference sequence). CDR3 residues: CASGRLGGSSYEQYF. Here the CDR3 DNA reads TGTGCCAGCGGACGACTAGGCGGGAGCTCCTACGAGCAGTACTTC.

This clone was found many times. The rearrangement uses TRBV5-1 and TRBJ2-7; 7 bases fit TRBD2. The CDR3 runs 14 residues. Germline assignment: CDR1 SGHRS and CDR2 YFSETQ. With V trimmed by 0 bases and J by 5 bases, 5 bases remained unmatched. CDR3 sequence: CASSLAGRAHEQYF. The CDR3 DNA is TGCGCCAGCAGCTTGGCGGGGAGGGCCCACGAGCAGTACTTC.

This clone has a handful of counts. The J gene is TRBJ1-2, the V gene TRBV9, with no clear D. The V and J ends lost 0 bases and 2 bases respectively, with 5 bases between them. Germline V gene sequence: CDR1 SGDLS, CDR2 YYNGEE. The CDR3 consists of 13 residues. The CDR3 DNA reads TGTGCCAGCAGCGTAGACGGGAACTATGGCTACACCTTC. As protein: CASSVDGNYGYTF.

Ten or more counts support this clone. The chain is built from TRBV7-2 and TRBJ2-7, with 7 bases matching TRBD1. Germline assignment: CDR1 SGHTA and CDR2 FQGNSA. Losses at the gene ends were 5 bases for V and 3 bases for J; bases not matched to a gene: 4. The CDR3 has 13 amino acids. The CDR3 region has the DNA TGTGCCAGCAGCCCGACAGGGAGCTACGAGCAGTACTTC. It encodes CASSPTGSYEQYF.

This clone was detected many times. The chain combines TRBV7-9 with TRBJ2-3, with 7 bases lining up with TRBD2. Germline CDR1 is SEHNR and CDR2 is FQNEAQ (reference sequence). The CDR3 spans 19 residues. Trimming took 2 bases from V and 3 from J; bases not matched to a gene: 17. CDR3 loop: CASSLTLASVQMGTDTQYF. CDR3 nucleotides: TGTGCCAGCAGCTTAACACTAGCGTCTGTCCAAATGGGAACAGATACGCAGTATTTT.

At least ten counts were recorded for this clone. The chain employs TRBV15 and TRBJ2-3; possibly TRBD1 for D (6 bases). The CDR3 is made up of 15 amino acids. Trimming took 3 bases from V and 2 from J, leaving 12 bases between them. CDR1 and CDR2 from the germline V gene are LNHNV and YYDKDF (reference sequence). CDR3 loop: CATSSWTENTDTQYF. CDR3 in DNA: TGTGCCACCAGCAGCTGGACAGAAAACACAGATACGCAGTATTTT.

This clone has a count of ten or more. This chain links TRBV7-2 with TRBJ1-3; D not certain. Looked up from germline, CDR1 is SGHTA and CDR2 is FQGNSA. The CDR3 length is 14 residues. Trimming cost V 5 bases and J 0 bases, with 8 bases left between them. The CDR3 nucleotides are TGTGCCAGCAGCGCGACAAACTCTGGAAACACCATATATTTT. Its protein is CASSATNSGNTIYF.

This clone was seen repeatedly, ten times or more. V is TRBV10-3 and J is TRBJ2-3, with TRBD1 matching 7 bases. The CDR3 covers 15 residues. With 5 bases clipped from V and 5 bases from J, the junction kept 10 bases outside the gene matches. Germline-derived CDR1 and CDR2 are ENHRY and SYGVKD. This CDR3 reads CAISHPTGKGDTQYF. As DNA, the CDR3 is TGTGCCATCAGTCACCCGACAGGGAAAGGAGATACGCAGTATTTT.

Many counts were recorded for this clone. The rearrangement links TRBV7-6 to TRBJ2-1, with 13 bases aligning to TRBD2. The CDR3 has 20 amino acids. CDR1 is SGHVS and CDR2 is FNYEAQ in the germline V gene. V trimming: 0 bases; J trimming: 5 bases; junction bases outside the gene matches: 13. Written as DNA, the CDR3 is TGTGCCAGCAGCTTAGCTGGGGGACTAGCGGGAACTACCGTACACAATGAGCAGTTCTTC. Translating gives CASSLAGGLAGTTVHNEQFF.

This clone appeared many times. The chain employs TRBV19 and TRBJ2-1; D not certain. Germline CDR1 reads LNHDA; CDR2 reads SQIVND (reference sequence). V was clipped by 2 bases and J by 4 bases, with 9 bases between them. The CDR3 has 14 amino acids. CDR3 residues: CASSIMADYNEQFF. The CDR3 DNA reads as TGTGCCAGTAGTATAATGGCAGATTACAATGAGCAGTTCTTC.

Ten or more counts support this clone. The V call is TRBV4-2, the J call TRBJ1-5; no reliable D call. The CDR3 extends over 16 amino acids. Deletions cut 0 bases from V and 2 bases from J, with 11 bases between. Germline CDR1 and CDR2: LGHNA and YNFKEQ. The CDR3 is CASSQDLRARNQPQHF. The CDR3 DNA is TGTGCCAGCAGCCAAGATCTGAGGGCCCGCAATCAGCCCCAGCATTTT.

This clone was seen a few times. The chain uses TRBV15 and TRBJ1-2, with D possibly being TRBD1 (5 bases). The germline V and J ends were trimmed by 3 bases and 3 bases, with 14 bases remaining between them. The CDR3 is made up of 15 amino acids. Germline CDR1 reads LNHNV; CDR2 reads YYDKDF (reference sequence). The CDR3 DNA reads as TGTGCCACCAGCAGGGGTCGGGGGGTCGACTATGGCTACACCTTC. It yields the protein CATSRGRGVDYGYTF.

This clone showed up many times. The chain links TRBV4-3 to TRBJ2-7; maybe TRBD1 (6 bases). This CDR3 region has 15 residues. Per the germline V gene, CDR1 is LGHNA and CDR2 is YSLEER. V gave up 0 bases and J gave up 2 bases, with 11 bases separating them. CDR3 nucleotide sequence: TGCGCCAGCAGCCAAGAACAGGGATTTGCCTACGAGCAGTACTTC. It specifies CASSQEQGFAYEQYF.

Ten or more counts support this clone. This sequence joins TRBV6-6 and TRBJ2-7, with no clear D. The CDR3 sequence is 16 residues long. Germline CDR1 and CDR2: MNHNY and SVGAGI (reference sequence). V lost 2 bases and J lost 0, with 14 bases in between. CDR3 coding DNA: TGTGCCAGCAGTTACGACGTTGGGCTCCCCTCCTACGAGCAGTACTTC. It specifies CASSYDVGLPSYEQYF.